Following are 10 T cell receptor beta chains from one sample sequenced in a study of beta chain features in type 1 diabetes. What was sequenced were expressed TCRB transcripts, since all of the isolated RNA had been reverse transcribed. The protocol was immunoSEQ multiplex PCR, while the TCRdb copy is restricted to in-frame clones and leaves out a portion. Among 500,000 to 700,000 clones listed, roughly 16% were seen once. The sequencing sample was made of naive CD4+ T cells from blood. These TCRs come from a man in his late teens or twenties in good health.

There are a few counts of this clone. This sequence joins TRBV4-2 and TRBJ1-4, with D tentatively TRBD1 (6 bases). The CDR3 contains 14 residues. Germline V gene sequence: CDR1 LGHNA, CDR2 YNFKEQ. Trimming pared 6 bases from V and 4 bases from J, leaving 12 bases between. The DNA of the CDR3 is TGTGCCAGCAGAAAGGGGGATAGTAATGAAAAACTGTTTTTT. Translating it yields CASRKGDSNEKLFF.

The chain has TRBV28 and TRBJ1-2; 8 bases are a match to TRBD1. Germline CDR1 MDHEN, CDR2 SYDVKM. CDR3 size: 13 residues. The V segment lost 4 bases and the J segment 7 bases; nucleotides outside the gene matches: 5. The DNA for the CDR3 is TGTGCCAGCAGTTCTGACAGGGGCGTTGGCTACACCTTC. Encoded protein: CASSSDRGVGYTF.

This clone showed up just a few times. The V and J genes are TRBV7-9 and TRBJ2-5; D gene ambiguous. Trimming left V 2 bases short and J 1 base short, with 11 bases between. Germline values: CDR1 SEHNR, CDR2 FQNEAQ (reference sequence). The CDR3 loop spans 15 amino acids. The DNA for the CDR3 is TGTGCCAGCAGCTTATGGGCATGGTCCCAAGAGACCCAGTACTTC. This codes for CASSLWAWSQETQYF.

The chain employs TRBV7-2 and TRBJ1-2, with D hard to call. Trimming stripped 5 bases from V and 1 base from J, with 20 bases between. The CDR3 runs 17 residues. Per the germline V gene, CDR1 is SGHTA and CDR2 is FQGNSA. CDR3 in DNA: TGTGCCAGCAGCCAAGTTCTCGCCCCCACGGGTAACTATGGCTACACCTTC. Translation: CASSQVLAPTGNYGYTF.

V usage is TRBV18 and J usage is TRBJ1-1, with unresolved D. Trimming stripped 4 bases from V and 0 bases from J, with 9 bases between. The CDR3 runs to 14 residues. Germline V gives CDR1 KGHSH, CDR2 LQKENI. The CDR3 sequence: CASSRNDLNTEAFF. The CDR3 nucleotides read TGTGCCAGCTCACGAAACGACCTGAACACTGAAGCTTTCTTT.

This clone was observed a few times. The chain uses TRBV5-1 and TRBJ2-1; D is undetermined. This CDR3 spans 13 amino acids. Germline values: CDR1 SGHRS, CDR2 YFSETQ. V lost 0 bases and J 7 bases, leaving 8 bases between the germline ends. The DNA for the CDR3 is TGCGCCAGCAGCTTGGGAGATTGGAATGAGCAGTTCTTC. Translated, it gives CASSLGDWNEQFF.

This clone was seen only a few times. This sequence joins TRBV6-1 and TRBJ1-2; D is uncertain. Germline-derived CDR1 and CDR2 are MNHNS and SASEGT. The ends were cut back, 6 bases at V and 2 bases at J, with 10 bases in the middle. The CDR3 length is 13 residues. CDR3 in DNA: TGTGCCAGCAGCAGGACCTACAACTATGGCTACACCTTC. It encodes CASSRTYNYGYTF.

This clone turned up a few times. This chain uses TRBV5-1 with TRBJ1-2; 11 bases are shared with TRBD1. The CDR3 has 15 residues. V shed 4 bases and J 6 bases; nucleotides not matched to a gene: 8. From germline, CDR1 is SGHRS and CDR2 YFSETQ. The CDR3 coding sequence is TGCGCCAGCAGCGGAGGGACAGGGGGTTTTAATGGCTACACCTTC. Residues: CASSGGTGGFNGYTF.

This clone has only a few counts. The chain carries TRBV7-6 and TRBJ1-5; D not resolved. Germline V lookup: CDR1 SGHVS, CDR2 FNYEAQ. Trimming stripped 0 bases from V and 2 bases from J, with 14 bases between. The CDR3 loop spans 17 amino acids. CDR3: CASSLAGVPGGNQPQHF. The CDR3 DNA follows: TGTGCCAGCAGCTTAGCTGGGGTCCCGGGAGGCAATCAGCCCCAGCATTTT.

This clone was observed a few times. The chain joins TRBV4-1 to TRBJ1-2, with D uncertain. Trimming cost V 7 bases and J 4 bases, with 19 bases left between them. Per the germline V gene, CDR1 is MGHRA and CDR2 is YSYEKL. The CDR3 runs to 15 residues. The CDR3 loop reads CASNLAEGLPYGYTF. CDR3 nucleotides: TGCGCCAGCAACCTAGCGGAAGGGCTTCCCTATGGCTACACCTTC.